These 14 T cell receptor beta chains originate from one sample sequenced in a study of cytomegalovirus exposure and HLA in healthy donors. Both 60 Vbeta primers and 13 Jbeta primers went into the PCR. Some clones are missing from TCRdb's copy, which holds only in-frame ones; the method was immunoSEQ multiplex PCR. The sample holds 120,000 or so clones, around 70% seen once. Sequencing was carried out using PBMCs. These receptors came from a man aged 25-45 years in good health and CMV-seropositive.

The V gene is TRBV28, the J gene TRBJ2-7, with 9 positions matching TRBD1. The V and J ends lost 6 bases and 3 bases, in that order; junction bases with no gene match: 15. The germline V gene encodes CDR1 MDHEN and CDR2 SYDVKM. This CDR3 has 17 amino acids. Here the CDR3 reads CASRGGLRTGVIYEQYF. The DNA of the CDR3 is TGTGCCAGCAGGGGTGGGCTCAGGACAGGGGTAATCTACGAGCAGTACTTC.

The chain couples TRBV27 to TRBJ2-7, with 8 bases fitting TRBD1. With 1 base clipped from V and 2 bases from J, the junction kept 7 bases outside the gene matches. The CDR3 is 16 amino acids. Per the germline V gene, CDR1 is MNHEY and CDR2 is SMNVEV (reference sequence). The CDR3 region is CASSLYGQGPTYEQYF. The DNA for the CDR3 is TGTGCCAGCAGTTTATACGGACAGGGACCTACCTACGAGCAGTACTTC.

The chain couples TRBV4-1 to TRBJ2-3; the match to TRBD2 covers 10 bases. Germline CDR1 is MGHRA and CDR2 is YSYEKL. This CDR3 spans 16 amino acids. Germline trimming cut 0 bases from V and 10 bases from J; bases unmatched to any gene: 10. CDR3 nucleotide sequence: TGCGCCAGCAGCCAAGAGAGGCTAGCGGGAGATGGGGCGCAGTATTTT. Translating gives CASSQERLAGDGAQYF.

This clone was recorded a few times. The genes are TRBV27 and TRBJ2-1; tentatively, D is TRBD2 (6 bases). V was clipped by 0 bases and J by 12 bases, with 12 bases between them. This CDR3 spans 13 amino acids. Germline values: CDR1 MNHEY, CDR2 SMNVEV (reference sequence). The CDR3 is CASSLSVLGGQFF. The DNA for the CDR3 is TGTGCCAGCAGTTTATCCGTACTGGGAGGGCAGTTCTTC.

The chain carries TRBV12-5 and TRBJ2-5, with D maybe TRBD2 (5 bases). The germline V gene has CDR1 LGHNT and CDR2 FRNRAP. The CDR3 extends over 16 amino acids. The V gene lost 4 bases and the J gene lost 5 bases, with 20 bases spanning the gap. This chain's CDR3 is CASGSRVFGRGETQYF. CDR3 in DNA: TGTGCTAGTGGTTCCCGGGTTTTTGGAAGAGGGGAGACCCAGTACTTC. Supplemented by reference TRBV12-5 and TRBJ2-5, the full variable domain reads DARVTQTPRHKVTEMGQEVTMRCQPILGHNTVFWYRQTMMQGLELLAYFRNRAPLDDSGMPKDRFSAEMPDATLATLKIQPSEPRDSAVYFCASGSRVFGRGETQYFGPGTRLLVL.

This clone appeared a few times. The chain recombines TRBV18 with TRBJ2-7; D uncertain. Germline values: CDR1 KGHSH, CDR2 LQKENI. V was trimmed by 3 bases and J by 2 bases, leaving 14 bases between them. There are 15 residues in the CDR3. For the CDR3, the DNA is TGTGCCAGCTCACCTCTTAGACAAGAGACCTACGAGCAGTACTTC. Translated: CASSPLRQETYEQYF.

V and J are TRBV4-1 and TRBJ1-1; 7 bases line up with TRBD1. The junction had 10 bases not matched to a gene; V was cut back by 5 bases and J by 4 bases. The CDR3 is made up of 15 amino acids. Per the germline V gene, CDR1 is MGHRA and CDR2 is YSYEKL. CDR3 region: CASSKTTQGLTEAFF. The CDR3 DNA sequence: TGCGCCAGCAGCAAGACCACACAGGGGCTCACTGAAGCTTTCTTT.

Only a few counts were recorded for this clone. The chain is built from TRBV27 and TRBJ2-7, with 7 nucleotides matching TRBD1. CDR1 is MNHEY and CDR2 is SMNVEV in the germline V gene (reference sequence). Trimming took 2 bases from V and 2 from J; bases not matched to a gene: 9. This CDR3 comprises 16 residues. The CDR3 bases are TGTGCCAGCAGTTTAATCCCGGACAGGTACCCCTACGAGCAGTACTTC. Translation: CASSLIPDRYPYEQYF.

The gene calls are TRBV18 and TRBJ2-7; D gene ambiguous. This CDR3 contains 14 residues. V gave up 7 bases and J gave up 5 bases, with 18 bases separating them. Germline CDR1 reads KGHSH; CDR2 reads LQKENI. Here the CDR3 DNA reads TGTGCCAGCTATCGAGACCAGGATCTTAACGAGCAGTACTTC. Translated: CASYRDQDLNEQYF.

This clone was seen just once. V usage is TRBV6-1 and J usage is TRBJ1-2, with unresolved D. This CDR3 has 14 residues. From germline, CDR1 is MNHNS and CDR2 SASEGT. The V gene lost 0 bases and the J gene lost 5 bases, with 10 bases spanning the gap. CDR3 protein: CASSEAARKYGYTF. The CDR3 DNA is TGTGCCAGCAGTGAAGCGGCCAGGAAATATGGCTACACCTTC.

CDR3: CAIGGGSNTGELFF. CDR3 coding DNA: TGTGCCATCGGGGGGGGCTCAAACACCGGGGAGCTGTTTTTT. The chain recombines TRBV10-3 with TRBJ2-2; maybe TRBD2 (7 bases). The CDR3 runs to 14 residues. Trimming stripped 8 bases from V and 2 bases from J, with 12 bases between. The germline V gene encodes CDR1 ENHRY and CDR2 SYGVKD.

The V call is TRBV28, the J call TRBJ2-2, with D perhaps matching TRBD2 (6 bases). Germline CDR1 reads MDHEN; CDR2 reads SYDVKM. The germline V and J ends were trimmed by 5 bases and 3 bases, with 13 bases remaining between them. The CDR3 runs 15 residues. The CDR3 DNA reads TGTGCCAGCAGTACCGGCGGGAAGTACACCGGGGAGCTGTTTTTT. This encodes CASSTGGKYTGELFF.

This clone came up a few times. The V call is TRBV10-1, the J call TRBJ2-1, with 9 nucleotides matching TRBD2. The CDR3 extends over 14 amino acids. J gave up 9 bases and V 5 bases, and 8 bases lay outside the gene matches. CDR1 is WNHNN, CDR2 SYGVQD, per germline (reference sequence). The CDR3 DNA reads as TGCGCCAGCAGTATTAGCGGGAGAAGGGGTGAGCAGTTCTTC. Translating gives CASSISGRRGEQFF.

CDR3 coding DNA: TGTGCCAGCAGTTTAATGACTAGCGGAAGACGGATCAATGAGCAGTTCTTC. This gives the protein CASSLMTSGRRINEQFF. The gene calls are TRBV28 and TRBJ2-1, with 9 nucleotides matching TRBD2. Germline assignment: CDR1 MDHEN and CDR2 SYDVKM. The CDR3 contains 17 residues. Losses at the gene ends were 2 bases for V and 6 bases for J; bases not matched to a gene: 11. Full variable domain (rest looked up from reference TRBV28 and TRBJ2-1): DVKVTQSSRYLVKRTGEKVFLECVQDMDHENMFWYRQDPGLGLRLIYFSYDVKMKEKGDIPEGYSVSREKKERFSLILESASTNQTSMYLCASSLMTSGRRINEQFFGPGTRLTVL.